The clone carrying this T cell receptor (beta chain) showed up just a few times. Its specificity is unknown. The protocol was immunoSEQ multiplex PCR, while the TCRdb copy is restricted to in-frame clones and leaves out a portion. Among tens of thousands of clones listed, 95% were seen once. This CDR3 is built from 13 residues. Germline V CDR1 and CDR2: MNHEY, SMNVEV (reference sequence). Trimming removed 2 bases at V and 3 bases at J, with 8 bases between. The data originate from a study of cytomegalovirus exposure and HLA in healthy donors. Study at large: The 120 validation repertoires, a later analysis reported, used the same platform as the 550 to 700 repertoires from the first cohort. Overall study findings and caveats: It was confirmed in vitro that a few of the CMV-associated chains were specific for CMV antigens. Associated with cytomegalovirus, according to the listing, were around 170 TCR beta chains. For most TCR sequences rarity was the rule, although some public TCRs occurred in many donors.

Sample: PBMCs. The chain employs TRBV27 and TRBJ2-7; D might be TRBD1 (5 bases). This TCR was recovered from a young woman in good health and CMV-seropositive. This chain's CDR3 is CASSLAQGYEQYF. Here the CDR3 DNA reads TGTGCCAGCAGTTTAGCGCAGGGCTACGAGCAGTACTTC.